This T cell receptor beta chain was documented in a study of identical twins. The cDNA had a unique molecular identifier and a template-switch universal primer site. One entry per CDR3 protein, called by TCRdb with MiXCR from the 5' RACE reads. Of hundreds of thousands of distinct CDR3 sequences in the sample, about 20% were seen once. This sample was shared with a second study, whose subject was T cells expressing NK-cell markers. That work contributes: Similarly, these clonotypes led the CD3+CD56-NKG2C+ fraction as well in four donors.

Source material: PBMCs. The clonotype originates from a woman aged 18-29 years in good health.

CDR3 sequence: CAIRAPTGGSHEQYF. The DNA of the CDR3 is TGTGCCATCAGGGCCCCCACGGGCGGGAGTCACGAGCAGTACTTC. The genes are TRBV10-3 and TRBJ2-7; 7 nucleotides match TRBD2. Germline V lookup: CDR1 ENHRY, CDR2 SYGVKD. This CDR3 has 15 amino acids. V trimming: 6 bases; J trimming: 5 bases; junction bases outside the gene matches: 13.